These 31 T cell receptor beta chains came from one sample sequenced in a study of T-cell reconstitution after alpha-beta-depleted transplantation in children. Unique molecular identifiers were incorporated when the TCRbeta library was constructed. Each CDR3 protein is one row after TCRdb ran MiXCR on the PCR reads. The table lists fewer than 250,000 distinct CDR3 sequences, roughly 15% of them singletons. The sequenced sample was PBMCs, mostly from graft donor cells, obtained 360 days after TCRalphabeta/CD19-depleted stem cell transplant. The receptors were sampled from a male patient aged 2-15 years who had a stem cell transplant for acute lymphoblastic leukemia, so the T cells may come from the graft donor.

The CDR3 here is CASSLGHGRFYEQYF. CDR3 nucleotide sequence: TGTGCCAGCAGCTTAGGTCACGGCAGATTCTACGAGCAGTACTTC. The chain recombines TRBV7-9 with TRBJ2-7; D not certain. Germline-derived CDR1 and CDR2 are SEHNR and FQNEAQ (reference sequence). The CDR3 covers 15 residues. Trimming pared 1 base from V and 3 bases from J, leaving 13 bases between.

This clonotype was observed a few times. The chain carries TRBV12-3 or TRBV12-4 and TRBJ2-3; no clear D gene. This CDR3 region has 13 residues. The V and J ends lost 3 bases and 2 bases respectively, with 6 bases between them. The CDR3 sequence is CASSFTNTDTQYF. CDR3 in DNA: TGTGCCAGCAGTTTCACGAACACAGATACGCAGTATTTT.

The rearrangement links TRBV27 to TRBJ1-6; D gene unclear. CDR3 length: 13 amino acids. The V gene lost 2 bases and the J gene lost 14 bases, with 13 bases spanning the gap. Germline assignment: CDR1 MNHEY and CDR2 SMNVEV (reference sequence). In DNA form, the CDR3 reads TGTGCCAGCAGTTTACGAAATAGTCGGACCCTCCACTTT. Encoded protein: CASSLRNSRTLHF.

The chain uses TRBV6-1 and TRBJ1-1, with 10 nucleotides matching TRBD1. The CDR3 covers 15 residues. Germline assignment: CDR1 MNHNS and CDR2 SASEGT. Trimming cost V 5 bases and J 2 bases; bases outside gene matches: 5. The CDR3 DNA reads TGTGCCAGCAGTAGTCGGACAGGGGGAAACACTGAAGCTTTCTTT. The encoded protein is CASSSRTGGNTEAFF.

This clonotype was detected many times. This chain joins TRBV5-1 and TRBJ2-2; D gene uncertain. Looked up from germline, CDR1 is SGHRS and CDR2 is YFSETQ. The CDR3 has 15 amino acids. With 0 bases removed from V and 4 bases from J, the gap between germline ends came to 10 bases. CDR3 DNA: TGCGCCAGCAGCTTGGACGCCCTGATCACCGGGGAGCTGTTTTTT. It is translated as CASSLDALITGELFF.

A few counts support this clonotype. The rearrangement uses TRBV7-2 and TRBJ1-1; 10 bases fit TRBD1. This CDR3 spans 14 amino acids. Germline V lookup: CDR1 SGHTA, CDR2 FQGNSA. J was trimmed by 8 bases and V by 0 bases; bases with no gene match: 3. CDR3 amino acids: CASSLAATGGEAFF. The CDR3 region has the DNA TGTGCCAGCAGCTTAGCAGCGACAGGGGGCGAAGCTTTCTTT. Complete variable domain (other parts from reference TRBV7-2 and TRBJ1-1): GAGVSQSPSNKVTEKGKDVELRCDPISGHTALYWYRQSLGQGLEFLIYFQGNSAPDKSGLPSDRFSAERTGGSVSTLTIQRTQQEDSAVYLCASSLAATGGEAFFGQGTRLTVV.

The V gene is TRBV20-1, the J gene TRBJ1-4; TRBD1 might be the D (6 bases). V was cut by 5 bases and J by 4 bases, with 14 bases left in between. Per the germline V gene, CDR1 is DFQATT and CDR2 is SNEGSKA (reference sequence). This CDR3 spans 14 amino acids. CDR3 sequence: CSAFGRGVNEKLFF. CDR3 bases: TGCAGTGCTTTTGGGAGGGGGGTTAATGAAAAACTGTTTTTT.

V usage is TRBV4-2 and J usage is TRBJ2-3; 8 bases match TRBD2. V lost 1 base and J lost 3; bases outside the gene matches: 6. Germline CDR1 LGHNA, CDR2 YNFKEQ. The CDR3 covers 16 residues. The DNA for the CDR3 is TGTGCCAGCAGCCAAGTCCCAACGGGGGGGACAGATACGCAGTATTTT. It encodes CASSQVPTGGTDTQYF.

The chain recombines TRBV7-2 with TRBJ2-3; D may match TRBD1 or TRBD2 (5 bases each). The CDR3 is made up of 14 amino acids. V lost 5 bases and J 4 bases, leaving 13 bases between the germline ends. Germline CDR1 reads SGHTA; CDR2 reads FQGNSA. This chain's CDR3 is CASSLQMGADTQYF. The DNA for the CDR3 is TGTGCCAGCAGCCTACAAATGGGGGCAGATACGCAGTATTTT.

V usage is TRBV27 and J usage is TRBJ2-7; tentative D call: TRBD2 (5 bases). This CDR3 is 13 amino acids long. Germline V CDR1 and CDR2: MNHEY, SMNVEV (reference sequence). The V gene lost 3 bases and the J gene lost 9 bases, with 15 bases spanning the gap. This CDR3 is CASSFDQGSGQYF. CDR3 sequence (DNA): TGTGCCAGCAGTTTCGACCAAGGCAGCGGGCAGTACTTC.

This chain links TRBV11-1 with TRBJ1-4; TRBD1 matches 9 bases. Per germline, CDR1 SGHAT and CDR2 FQDESV (reference sequence). The CDR3 extends over 18 amino acids. With V trimmed by 3 bases and J by 7 bases, 15 bases remained unmatched. CDR3 residues: CASSFPRTGDSLSEKLFF. In DNA form, the CDR3 reads TGTGCCAGCAGCTTCCCCCGGACAGGGGATTCCCTTTCTGAAAAACTGTTTTTT.

The chain joins TRBV2 to TRBJ2-7; no clear D gene. V shed 5 bases and J shed 3 bases, with 14 bases lying between them. The CDR3 sequence is 14 residues long. Looked up from germline, CDR1 is SNHLY and CDR2 is FYNNEI. The CDR3 sequence: CASSRAWKFYEQYF. The CDR3 DNA follows: TGTGCCAGCAGTCGGGCATGGAAGTTCTACGAGCAGTACTTC. Drawing the rest from reference TRBV2 and TRBJ2-7, the complete variable domain is EPEVTQTPSHQVTQMGQEVILRCVPISNHLYFYWYRQILGQKVEFLVSFYNNEISEKSEIFDDQFSVERPDGSNFTLKIRSTKLEDSAMYFCASSRAWKFYEQYFGPGTRLTVT.

The table lists this clonotype with a few counts. The J gene is TRBJ2-5, the V gene TRBV5-6, with 10 bases matching TRBD1. The CDR3 is made up of 16 amino acids. The V gene end was trimmed by 0 bases and the J gene end by 4 bases; junction bases not matched to a gene: 6. Germline V gene sequence: CDR1 SGHDT, CDR2 YYEEEE. The CDR3 sequence is CASSLAGTGARETQYF. CDR3 in DNA: TGTGCCAGCAGCTTGGCCGGGACAGGGGCCCGAGAGACCCAGTACTTC.

This clonotype showed up just a few times. The chain recombines TRBV7-6 with TRBJ2-7; the D gene is possibly TRBD1 (5 bases). CDR1 and CDR2 from the germline V gene are SGHVS and FNYEAQ. The germline V and J ends were trimmed by 5 bases and 6 bases, with 26 bases remaining between them. CDR3 length equals 17 residues. DNA for the CDR3: TGTGCCAGCAGCCCCTGGCTTCCCGGAGAAGGGGCTAGCGAGCAGTACTTC. This codes for CASSPWLPGEGASEQYF.

The V and J genes are TRBV7-2 and TRBJ1-5; D is unresolved. Looked up from germline, CDR1 is SGHTA and CDR2 is FQGNSA. This CDR3 has 15 residues. The V end was cut by 0 bases, the J end by 3 bases, with 9 bases between. The CDR3 DNA reads TGTGCCAGCAGCTTAGCGTCAGGCCACAATCAGCCCCAGCATTTT. Its protein is CASSLASGHNQPQHF.

The chain is built from TRBV12-3 or TRBV12-4 and TRBJ2-2; D not resolved. The CDR3 extends over 16 amino acids. The V and J ends lost 3 bases and 0 bases respectively, with 11 bases between them. The CDR3 protein is CASSLVPGSNTGELFF. The DNA of the CDR3 is TGTGCCAGCAGTTTGGTTCCGGGCTCGAACACCGGGGAGCTGTTTTTT.

The CDR3 region is CASRVASGRGAFF. As DNA, the CDR3 is TGTGCCAGCAGAGTTGCGTCCGGGCGTGGGGCTTTCTTT. The rearrangement uses TRBV7-2 and TRBJ1-1; D is unresolved. The CDR3 has 13 residues. Germline assignment: CDR1 SGHTA and CDR2 FQGNSA. The V end was cut by 6 bases, the J end by 11 bases, with 19 bases between.

This clonotype was counted at least ten times. V gene TRBV5-1 combines with J gene TRBJ2-3, with unresolved D. Germline V gene data show CDR1 as SGHRS and CDR2 as YFSETQ. This CDR3 is 14 amino acids long. V dropped 0 bases and J dropped 2 bases, with 7 bases sitting between them. In DNA, the CDR3 is TGCGCCAGCAGCTTGGCGGAATACACAGATACGCAGTATTTT. Protein: CASSLAEYTDTQYF.

This clonotype has a handful of counts. The rearrangement uses TRBV13 and TRBJ2-1, with a weak D call TRBD1 (6 bases). The germline V gene encodes CDR1 PRHDT and CDR2 FYEKMQ (reference sequence). V lost 5 bases, J lost 4 bases, and 15 bases lay in between. The CDR3 loop spans 15 amino acids. DNA of the CDR3: TGTGCCAGCAGCCAACAGGGAAGAGGGTACAATGAGCAGTTCTTC. Its translation: CASSQQGRGYNEQFF.

The table lists this clonotype with a few counts. The chain links TRBV24-1 to TRBJ1-1; 7 nucleotides align to TRBD1. The CDR3 extends over 17 amino acids. Trimming took 3 bases from V and 7 from J; bases not matched to a gene: 16. In germline, CDR1 is KGHDR, CDR2 SFDVKD. The CDR3 nucleotides are TGTGCCACCAGTGATGGTCCGGGGTCGACAGGGCGAAATGAAGCTTTCTTT. Protein: CATSDGPGSTGRNEAFF.

There are a few counts of this clonotype. The chain is built from TRBV18 and TRBJ2-3; D might be TRBD1 (6 bases). The V end was cut by 4 bases, the J end by 6 bases, with 17 bases between. This CDR3 contains 15 residues. Germline CDR1 and CDR2: KGHSH and LQKENI. Here the CDR3 DNA reads TGTGCCAGCTCACAGGACAGTCAAAAGGGGGATACGCAGTATTTT. It codes for CASSQDSQKGDTQYF.

The chain recombines TRBV20-1 with TRBJ2-7, with D uncertain. V lost 4 bases, J lost 2 bases, and 9 bases lay in between. CDR1 is DFQATT, CDR2 SNEGSKA, per germline (reference sequence). This CDR3 has 12 amino acids. The CDR3 protein is CSATSTTYEQYF. CDR3 DNA: TGCAGTGCTACTAGTACTACCTACGAGCAGTACTTC.

This chain joins TRBV29-1 and TRBJ2-5; D tentatively fits TRBD1 or TRBD2 (5 bases each). This CDR3 region has 14 residues. Germline loops: CDR1 SQVTM, CDR2 ANQGSEA. Trimming removed 6 bases at V and 5 bases at J, with 19 bases between. CDR3 region: CSVAKTGAWETQYF. The CDR3 nucleotides read TGCAGCGTCGCGAAAACCGGGGCGTGGGAGACCCAGTACTTC.

This clonotype was seen ten or more times. The gene calls are TRBV20-1 and TRBJ2-5; D unclear. The V gene's germline CDR1 is DFQATT and CDR2 SNEGSKA (reference sequence). Trimming left V 2 bases short and J 7 bases short, with 20 bases between. This CDR3 is 15 amino acids long. CDR3 sequence: CSARSVGRRSGTQYF. As DNA, the CDR3 is TGCAGTGCTAGATCTGTGGGCAGGAGATCGGGGACCCAGTACTTC.

This sequence joins TRBV20-1 and TRBJ2-2; D is undetermined. V lost 0 bases and J lost 6, with 11 bases in between. The CDR3 is made up of 14 amino acids. The germline V gene has CDR1 DFQATT and CDR2 SNEGSKA (reference sequence). The CDR3 sequence is CSARDRRMSGELFF. The CDR3 DNA reads TGCAGTGCTAGAGATAGGCGGATGTCCGGGGAGCTGTTTTTT.

This clonotype has more than one count but fewer than ten. V is TRBV15 and J is TRBJ1-1; 7 bases line up with TRBD1. This CDR3 contains 22 residues. J gave up 1 base and V 4 bases, and 27 bases lay outside the gene matches. Germline V gives CDR1 LNHNV, CDR2 YYDKDF (reference sequence). CDR3 in amino acids: CATSKGRPPKRQGFLRNTEAFF. The CDR3 bases are TGTGCCACCAGCAAAGGGCGACCCCCAAAACGACAGGGATTTCTTCGGAACACTGAAGCTTTCTTT.

This clonotype has only a few counts. This chain uses TRBV4-1 with TRBJ2-3, with 14 bases fitting TRBD2. J gave up 1 base and V 0 bases, and 12 bases lay outside the gene matches. CDR3 size: 21 residues. In germline, CDR1 is MGHRA, CDR2 YSYEKL. DNA for the CDR3: TGCGCCAGCAGCCAAGAGGACAGTTCCGGGACTAGCGGGGGAGGCACAGATACGCAGTATTTT. Amino acids: CASSQEDSSGTSGGGTDTQYF.

This clonotype was observed a few times. The CDR3 loop is CSPEEGISYNEQFF. CDR3 DNA: TGCAGTCCGGAGGAGGGGATCTCCTACAATGAGCAGTTCTTC. The V gene is TRBV20-1, the J gene TRBJ2-1, with D maybe TRBD2 (6 bases). From germline, CDR1 is DFQATT and CDR2 SNEGSKA (reference sequence). The CDR3 covers 14 residues. Trimming stripped 8 bases from V and 0 bases from J, with 14 bases between.

This clonotype has more than one count but fewer than ten. CDR3 DNA sequence: TGTGCCAGCAGCTTAATATCCGGGGCCGAGACCCAGTACTTC. Protein: CASSLISGAETQYF. V and J are TRBV7-8 and TRBJ2-5; tentatively, D is TRBD1 or TRBD2 (5 bases each). The CDR3 consists of 14 residues. The germline gives CDR1 SGHVS, CDR2 FQNEAQ. Trimming took 2 bases from V and 5 from J, leaving 12 bases between them.

This clonotype was observed a handful of times. V usage is TRBV7-6 and J usage is TRBJ2-7, with 7 bases aligning to TRBD2. This CDR3 has 19 residues. In germline, CDR1 is SGHVS, CDR2 FNYEAQ. Losses at the gene ends were 5 bases for V and 4 bases for J; bases not matched to a gene: 23. CDR3 protein: CASSPTSGGGFIGGYEQYF. CDR3 sequence (DNA): TGTGCCAGCAGCCCCACCTCCGGGGGAGGGTTTATAGGAGGTTACGAGCAGTACTTC.

This clonotype was detected many times. The V and J genes are TRBV12-3 or TRBV12-4 and TRBJ2-1; TRBD2 matches 7 bases. The junction had 8 bases not matched to a gene; V was cut back by 1 base and J by 5 bases. CDR3 length: 16 residues. The CDR3 spells CASSLVMGLYNNEQFF. The CDR3 coding sequence is TGTGCCAGCAGTTTAGTTATGGGACTATATAACAATGAGCAGTTCTTC.